The clone carrying this T cell receptor (beta chain) was detected many times. Its antigen remains unknown. This same CDR3 is encoded by further DNA sequences in the sample. The data stem from a study of shared clonotypes between healthy human individuals. Study-wide background: For every donor, three CD4 naive, three CD4 memory, two CD8 naive and one CD8 memory plates were used.

Findings and caveats of the study: Approximately 5.3% was the fraction of naive CD4 clonotypes found shared across a handful of donors.

Authors' methods: Filtering differed since immunoSEQ provided only junctions, with no quality scores. The method was immunoSEQ multiplex PCR; TCRdb's version includes in-frame clones alone and lacks a portion of them. D and trimming were read from the DNA, whereas the V and J calls and clone size are those reported in that table. The sample lists under 1,100,000 clones; around 82% were seen once. Specimen: memory CD4+ T cells from PBMCs. The subset was: CD45RA-negative fraction. The TCR sequence derives from a man younger than 35 in good health. Some clones in this sample may be carry-over from other donors' samples.

The CDR3 is CASTGTANTGELFF. The CDR3, as DNA: TGTGCCAGCACCGGGACAGCGAACACCGGGGAGCTGTTTTTT. This chain connects TRBV28 to TRBJ2-2; 7 nucleotides agree with TRBD1. V lost 7 bases to trimming and J lost 0 bases; unmatched junction nucleotides: 2. Germline V gives CDR1 MDHEN, CDR2 SYDVKM. The CDR3 is 14 amino acids.